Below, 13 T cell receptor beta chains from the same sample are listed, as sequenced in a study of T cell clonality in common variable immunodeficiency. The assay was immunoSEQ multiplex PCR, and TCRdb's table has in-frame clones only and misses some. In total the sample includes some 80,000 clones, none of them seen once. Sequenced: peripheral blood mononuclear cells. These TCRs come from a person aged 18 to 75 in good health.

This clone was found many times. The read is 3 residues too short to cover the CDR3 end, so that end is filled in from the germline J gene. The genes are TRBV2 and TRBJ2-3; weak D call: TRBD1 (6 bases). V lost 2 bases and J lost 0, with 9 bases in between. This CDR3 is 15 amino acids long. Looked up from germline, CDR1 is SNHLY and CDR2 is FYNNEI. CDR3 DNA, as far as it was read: TGTGCCAGCAGTGAAAGGCAGGGGAGCACAGATACG. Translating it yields CASSERQGSTDT. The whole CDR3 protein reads CASSERQGSTDTQYF. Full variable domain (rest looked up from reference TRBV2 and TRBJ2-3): EPEVTQTPSHQVTQMGQEVILRCVPISNHLYFYWYRQILGQKVEFLVSFYNNEISEKSEIFDDQFSVERPDGSNFTLKIRSTKLEDSAMYFCASSERQGSTDTQYFGPGTRLTVL.

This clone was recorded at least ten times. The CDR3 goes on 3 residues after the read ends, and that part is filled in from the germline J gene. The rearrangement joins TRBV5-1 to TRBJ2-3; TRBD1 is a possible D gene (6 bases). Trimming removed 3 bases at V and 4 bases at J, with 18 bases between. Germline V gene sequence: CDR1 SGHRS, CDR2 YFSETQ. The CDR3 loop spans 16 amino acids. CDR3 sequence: CASSSRRAGESDTQYF. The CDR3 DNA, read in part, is TGCGCCAGCAGCTCTCGCCGGGCAGGGGAATCAGATACG. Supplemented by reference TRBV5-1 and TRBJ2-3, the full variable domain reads KAGVTQTPRYLIKTRGQQVTLSCSPISGHRSVSWYQQTPGQGLQFLFEYFSETQRNKGNFPGRFSGRQFSNSRSEMNVSTLELGDSALYLCASSSRRAGESDTQYFGPGTRLTVL.

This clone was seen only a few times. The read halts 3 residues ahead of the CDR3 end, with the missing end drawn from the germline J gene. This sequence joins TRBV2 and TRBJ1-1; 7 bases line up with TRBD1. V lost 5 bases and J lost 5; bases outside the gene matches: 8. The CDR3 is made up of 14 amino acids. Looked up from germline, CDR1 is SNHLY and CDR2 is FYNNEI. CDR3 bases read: TGTGCCAGCAGTAGCACGACAGGGTATACTGAA. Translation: CASSSTTGYTE. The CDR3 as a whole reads CASSSTTGYTEAFF.

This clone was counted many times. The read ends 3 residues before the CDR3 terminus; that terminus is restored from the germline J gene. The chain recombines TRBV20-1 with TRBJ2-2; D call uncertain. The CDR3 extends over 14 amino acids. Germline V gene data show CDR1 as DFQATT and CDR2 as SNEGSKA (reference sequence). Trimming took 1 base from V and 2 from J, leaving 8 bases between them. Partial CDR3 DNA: TGCAGTGCTAGAGTCAGGCCAAACACCGGGGAG. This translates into CSARVRPNTGE. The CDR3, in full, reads CSARVRPNTGELFF.

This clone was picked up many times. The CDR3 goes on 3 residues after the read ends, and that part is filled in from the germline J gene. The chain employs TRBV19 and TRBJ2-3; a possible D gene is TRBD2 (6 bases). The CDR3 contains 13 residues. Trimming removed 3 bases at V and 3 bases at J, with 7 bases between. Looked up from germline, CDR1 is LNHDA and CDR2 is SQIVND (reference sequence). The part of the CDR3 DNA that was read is TGTGCCAGTAGTATGAGCGGGACAGATACG. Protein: CASSMSGTDT. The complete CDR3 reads CASSMSGTDTQYF.

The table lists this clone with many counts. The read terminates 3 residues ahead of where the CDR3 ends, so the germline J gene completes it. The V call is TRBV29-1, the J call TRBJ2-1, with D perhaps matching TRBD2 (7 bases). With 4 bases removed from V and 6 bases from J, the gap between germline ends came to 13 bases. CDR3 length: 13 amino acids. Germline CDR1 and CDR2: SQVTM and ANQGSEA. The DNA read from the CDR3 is TGCAGCGTTGTACGGAGGGGGGGCAATGAG. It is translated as CSVVRRGGNE. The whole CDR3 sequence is CSVVRRGGNEQFF.

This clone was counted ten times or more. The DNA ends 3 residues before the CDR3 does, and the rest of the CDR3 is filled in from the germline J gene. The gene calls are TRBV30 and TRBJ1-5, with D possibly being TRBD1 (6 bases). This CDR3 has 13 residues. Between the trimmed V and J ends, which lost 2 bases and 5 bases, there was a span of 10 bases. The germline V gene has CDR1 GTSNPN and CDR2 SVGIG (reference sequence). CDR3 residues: CAWSTDRHQPQHF. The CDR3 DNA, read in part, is TGTGCCTGGAGTACCGACAGGCATCAGCCC.

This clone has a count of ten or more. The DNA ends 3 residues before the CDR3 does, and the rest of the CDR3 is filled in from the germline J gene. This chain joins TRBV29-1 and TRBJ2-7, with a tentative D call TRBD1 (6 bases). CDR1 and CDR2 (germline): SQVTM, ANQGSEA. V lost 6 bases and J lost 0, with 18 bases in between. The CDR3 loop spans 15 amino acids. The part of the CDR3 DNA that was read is TGCAGCGTAGTCGACGGACAGCCTACCTCCTACGAG. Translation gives CSVVDGQPTSYE. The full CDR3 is CSVVDGQPTSYEQYF.

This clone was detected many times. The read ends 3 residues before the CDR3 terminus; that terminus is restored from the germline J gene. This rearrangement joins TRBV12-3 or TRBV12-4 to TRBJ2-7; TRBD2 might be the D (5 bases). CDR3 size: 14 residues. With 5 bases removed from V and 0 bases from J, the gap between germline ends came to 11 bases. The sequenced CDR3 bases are TGTGCCAGCAGTGATAGACTAACCTCCTACGAG. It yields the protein CASSDRLTSYE. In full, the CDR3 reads CASSDRLTSYEQYF.

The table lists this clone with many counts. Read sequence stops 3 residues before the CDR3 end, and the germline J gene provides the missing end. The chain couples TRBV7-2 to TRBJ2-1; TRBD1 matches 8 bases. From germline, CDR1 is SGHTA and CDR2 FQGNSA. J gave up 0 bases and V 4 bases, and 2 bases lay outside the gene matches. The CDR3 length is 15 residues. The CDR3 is CASSSDRASYNEQFF. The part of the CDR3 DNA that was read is TGTGCCAGCAGCTCGGACAGGGCCTCCTACAATGAG. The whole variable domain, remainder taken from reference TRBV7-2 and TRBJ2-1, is GAGVSQSPSNKVTEKGKDVELRCDPISGHTALYWYRQSLGQGLEFLIYFQGNSAPDKSGLPSDRFSAERTGGSVSTLTIQRTQQEDSAVYLCASSSDRASYNEQFFGPGTRLTVL.

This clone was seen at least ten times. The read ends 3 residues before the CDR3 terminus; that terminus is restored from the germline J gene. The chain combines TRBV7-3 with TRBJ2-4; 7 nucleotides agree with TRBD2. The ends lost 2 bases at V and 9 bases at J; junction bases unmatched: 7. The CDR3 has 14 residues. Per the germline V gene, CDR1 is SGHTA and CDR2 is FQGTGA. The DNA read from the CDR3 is TGTGCCAGCAGCTTAGGGATGCGGGGGAGCATT. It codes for CASSLGMRGSI. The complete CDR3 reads CASSLGMRGSIQYF.

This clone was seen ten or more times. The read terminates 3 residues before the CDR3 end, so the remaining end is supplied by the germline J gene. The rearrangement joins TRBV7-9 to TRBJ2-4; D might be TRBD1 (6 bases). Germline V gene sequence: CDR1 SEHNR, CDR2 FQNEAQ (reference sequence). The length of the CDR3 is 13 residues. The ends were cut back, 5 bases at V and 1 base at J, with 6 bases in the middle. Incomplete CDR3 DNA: TGTGCCAGCAGCCAGGGGGCCAAAAACATT. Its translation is CASSQGAKNI. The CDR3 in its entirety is CASSQGAKNIQYF.

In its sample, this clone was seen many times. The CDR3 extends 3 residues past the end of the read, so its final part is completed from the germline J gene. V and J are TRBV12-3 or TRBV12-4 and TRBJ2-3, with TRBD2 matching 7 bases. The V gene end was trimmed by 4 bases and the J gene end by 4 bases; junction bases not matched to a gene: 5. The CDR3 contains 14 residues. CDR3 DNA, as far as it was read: TGTGCCAGCAGTTCACCTAGCGGCCCAGATACG. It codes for CASSSPSGPDT. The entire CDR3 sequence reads CASSSPSGPDTQYF.